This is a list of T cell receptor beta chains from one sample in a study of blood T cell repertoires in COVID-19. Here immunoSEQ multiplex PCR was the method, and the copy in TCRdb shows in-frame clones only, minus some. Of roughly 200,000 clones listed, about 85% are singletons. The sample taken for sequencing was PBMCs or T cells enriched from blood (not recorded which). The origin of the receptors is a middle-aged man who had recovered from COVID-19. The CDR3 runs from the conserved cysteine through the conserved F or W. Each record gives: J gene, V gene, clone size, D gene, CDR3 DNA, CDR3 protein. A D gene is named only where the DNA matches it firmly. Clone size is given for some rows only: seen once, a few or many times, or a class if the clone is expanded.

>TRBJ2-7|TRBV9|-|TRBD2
TGTGCCAGCAGCGTGGGACTAGCGGGAGACAACGAGCAGTACTTC
CASSVGLAGDNEQYF
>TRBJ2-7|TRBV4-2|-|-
TGTGCCAGCAGCCAAGAACCAGGTTCTCCCTACGAGCAGTACTTC
CASSQEPGSPYEQYF
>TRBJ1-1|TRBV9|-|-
TGTGCCAGCAGCGTAGGGCCGAACACTGAAGCTTTCTTT
CASSVGPNTEAFF
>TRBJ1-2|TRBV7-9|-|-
TGTGCCAGCAGCCCTCCCCAGGGCGGTGACTATGGCTACACCTTC
CASSPPQGGDYGYTF
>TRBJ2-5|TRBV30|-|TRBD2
TGTGCCTGGACTAGCGGTCAAGAGACCCAGTACTTC
CAWTSGQETQYF
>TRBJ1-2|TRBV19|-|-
TGTGCCAGTAGTACCTTCCCGACAGGAACCAATGGCTACACCTTC
CASSTFPTGTNGYTF
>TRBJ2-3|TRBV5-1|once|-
TGCGCCAGCAGCTTGGTAGGACACGAGACAGATACGCAGTATTTT
CASSLVGHETDTQYF
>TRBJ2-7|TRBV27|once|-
TGTGCCAGCAGTTTTCGGCAGGACTACGAGCAGTACTTC
CASSFRQDYEQYF
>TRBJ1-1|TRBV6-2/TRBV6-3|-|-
TGTGCCAGCAGCCAAACGGGGGGTCGGGGCACTGAAGCTTTCTTT
CASSQTGGRGTEAFF
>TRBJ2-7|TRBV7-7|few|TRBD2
TGTGCTAGCAGCGCAGCACCGGGACTAGCGGGAGGAGTGCAGTACTTC
CASSAAPGLAGGVQYF
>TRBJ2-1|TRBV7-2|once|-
TGTGCCAGCAGCTCGGGACTTACCGACAATGAGCAGTTCTTC
CASSSGLTDNEQFF
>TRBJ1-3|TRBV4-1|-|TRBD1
TGCGCCAGCAGCCAACAGGGGGATGACACCATATATTTT
CASSQQGDDTIYF
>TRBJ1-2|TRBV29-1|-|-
TGCAGCGTCGACATAGACGGTTTTATCTACACCTTC
CSVDIDGFIYTF
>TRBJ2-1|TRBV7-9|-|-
TGTGCCAGCAGCTCTCCGTTTTACAATGAGCAGTTCTTC
CASSSPFYNEQFF
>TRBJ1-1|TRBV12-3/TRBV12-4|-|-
TGTGCCAGCAGTCCGCGGGCGGGGCCTGAAGCTTTCTTT
CASSPRAGPEAFF
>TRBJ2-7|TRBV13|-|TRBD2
TGTGCCAGCACCAAAACTAGCGGGACATTCTCCTACGAGCAGTACTTC
CASTKTSGTFSYEQYF